This TCR beta chain was captured by sequencing in a study of PD-1 blockade in classical Hodgkin lymphoma. Whole-study results and caveats: Patients who responded completely had about the same baseline diversity as newly diagnosed patients.

Clones were read by immunoSEQ multiplex PCR, and TCRdb kept only the in-frame ones, dropping some. The table lists more than 90,000 clones, roughly 79% of them singletons, with 16% in the top ten. A remark on this clone: What it binds is unknown. This CDR3 is also generated by other DNA sequences in the sample.

Each patient relapsed following autologous stem cell transplantation, and prior brentuximab vedotin exposure differed. Best responses included complete response and partial response; otherwise, the best response was progressive disease. This CDR3 comprises 11 residues. CDR1 is SNHLY, CDR2 FYNNEI, per germline. The germline V and J ends were trimmed by 4 bases and 4 bases, with 2 bases remaining between them. The sequence came from a human donor with classical Hodgkin lymphoma. J is TRBJ2-1 and V is TRBV2, with D uncertain. The sample consisted of peripheral blood mononuclear cells (PBMCs), taken before the second cycle of nivolumab. The CDR3 here is CASSGYNEQFF. In DNA form, the CDR3 reads TGTGCCAGCAGTGGTTACAATGAGCAGTTCTTC.